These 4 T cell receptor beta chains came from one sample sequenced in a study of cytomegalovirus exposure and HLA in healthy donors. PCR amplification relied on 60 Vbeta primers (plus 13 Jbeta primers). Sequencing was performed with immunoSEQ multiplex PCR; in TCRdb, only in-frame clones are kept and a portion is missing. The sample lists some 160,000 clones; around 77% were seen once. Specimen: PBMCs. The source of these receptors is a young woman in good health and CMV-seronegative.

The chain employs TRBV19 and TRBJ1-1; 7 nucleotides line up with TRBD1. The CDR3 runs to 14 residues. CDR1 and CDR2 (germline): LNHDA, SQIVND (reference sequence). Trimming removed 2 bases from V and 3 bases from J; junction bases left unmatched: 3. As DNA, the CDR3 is TGTGCCAGTAGTATAATCGACAGGGACACTGAAGCTTTCTTT. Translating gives CASSIIDRDTEAFF. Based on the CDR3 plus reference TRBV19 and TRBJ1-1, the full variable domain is DGGITQSPKYLFRKEGQNVTLSCEQNLNHDAMYWYRQDPGQGLRLIYYSQIVNDFQKGDIAEGYSVSREKKESFPLTVTSAQKNPTAFYLCASSIIDRDTEAFFGQGTRLTVV.

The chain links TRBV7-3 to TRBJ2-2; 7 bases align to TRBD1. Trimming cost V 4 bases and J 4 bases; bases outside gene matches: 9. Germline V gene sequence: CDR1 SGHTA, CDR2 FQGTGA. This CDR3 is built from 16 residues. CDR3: CASSSDRVSGTGELFF. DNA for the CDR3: TGTGCCAGCAGCTCAGACAGGGTATCGGGCACCGGGGAGCTGTTTTTT.

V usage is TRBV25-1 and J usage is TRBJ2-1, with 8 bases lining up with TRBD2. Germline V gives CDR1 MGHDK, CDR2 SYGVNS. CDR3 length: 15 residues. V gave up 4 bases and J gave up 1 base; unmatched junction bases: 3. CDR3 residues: CASSAGGASYNEQFF. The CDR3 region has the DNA TGTGCCAGCAGTGCCGGGGGGGCTTCCTACAATGAGCAGTTCTTC. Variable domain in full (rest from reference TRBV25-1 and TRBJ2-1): EADIYQTPRYLVIGTGKKITLECSQTMGHDKMYWYQQDPGMELHLIHYSYGVNSTEKGDLSSESTVSRIRTEHFPLTLESARPSHTSQYLCASSAGGASYNEQFFGPGTRLTVL.

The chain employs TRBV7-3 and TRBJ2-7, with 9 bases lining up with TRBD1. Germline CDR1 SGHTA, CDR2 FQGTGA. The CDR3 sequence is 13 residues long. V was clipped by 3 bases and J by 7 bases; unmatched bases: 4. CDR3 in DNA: TGTGCCAGCAGCTTTACAGGGGGCGGGGAGCAGTACTTC. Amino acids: CASSFTGGGEQYF.